This is a list of T cell receptor beta chains from one sample in a study of T cells in Graves' hyperthyroidism and ophthalmopathy. TCRdb re-called the multiplex PCR reads with MiXCR, one entry per CDR3 protein. Among 300,000 to 450,000 distinct CDR3 sequences listed, more than 12% were seen once. Material: blood. Receptors originate from a woman in her twenties or thirties with Graves' ophthalmopathy. CDR3s include the opening cysteine and the closing phenylalanine or tryptophan. D genes are given only for firm matches. Expanded clones get a size class; other rows say once, few or many, or leave the size out.

TGCAGTGCAAGACACCGGGACAGGGGGCCTCAGCCCCAGCATTTT	CSARHRDRGPQPQHF	-	TRBD1	TRBV20-1	TRBJ1-5
TGTGCCAGCAGTGTAGAGGGAAATCAGCCCCAGCATTTT	CASSVEGNQPQHF	many	-	TRBV2	TRBJ1-5
TGTGCCAGCAAGTTTGCTGGGAAACGGACTAGACAGGAGACCCAGTACTTC	CASKFAGKRTRQETQYF	many	TRBD2	TRBV2	TRBJ2-5
TGTGCCAGCAGCTTAATCGACGGCATGAACACTGAAGCTTTCTTT	CASSLIDGMNTEAFF	many	-	TRBV11-2	TRBJ1-1
TGTGCCAGCAGTTTAGCGGGGGGGCCCCGGGAGACCCAGTACTTC	CASSLAGGPRETQYF	many	TRBD2	TRBV27	TRBJ2-5
TGTGCCAGCAGTGTAGGGTTGTCGCCGGAGACCCAGTACTTC	CASSVGLSPETQYF	many	-	TRBV27	TRBJ2-5
TGTGCCAGCAGTGATGTTGGGGCGGGGGGGCCGTACTTC	CASSDVGAGGPYF	many	TRBD2	TRBV2	TRBJ2-7
TGCAGTGCTAGAGACCCGGACAGGGAGGTGGCGTTCTTC	CSARDPDREVAFF	many	TRBD1	TRBV20-1	TRBJ2-1
TGTGCCAGCAGCCACCGGGGAGGGTCCTCGCTCGGGGAGCAGTACTTC	CASSHRGGSSLGEQYF	many	TRBD2	TRBV3-1	TRBJ2-7
TGTGCTAGTGGTTTGTTCAGGTACGAGCAGTACTTC	CASGLFRYEQYF	many	-	TRBV12-5	TRBJ2-7
TGTGCCAGCAGCCCTGTCCCGACAGGGAACTCCTACGAGCAGTACTTC	CASSPVPTGNSYEQYF	many	TRBD1	TRBV12-3/TRBV12-4	TRBJ2-7
TGTGCCAGCACCCTGGATCCCGGCCTAGGCACAGATACGCAGTATTTT	CASTLDPGLGTDTQYF	-	-	TRBV5-6	TRBJ2-3
TGTGCCAGCAGCCAAGGGGGACCTCCTGGCAATCAGCCCCAGCATTTT	CASSQGGPPGNQPQHF	once	-	TRBV7-8	TRBJ1-5
TGTGCCTGGAGTGGGGTTCCTTCCAGTCTAAACACTGAAGCTTTCTTT	CAWSGVPSSLNTEAFF	many	-	TRBV30	TRBJ1-1
TGCAGTGCTGGACAGGGTGCACCTGCTACGCAGTATTTT	CSAGQGAPATQYF	once	TRBD1	TRBV20-1	TRBJ2-3
TGCAGTGCTAGAGTATTGGGGACTCCCTACGAGCAGTACTTC	CSARVLGTPYEQYF	-	-	TRBV20-1	TRBJ2-7
TGTGCCAGCTCCAGGGCGGGCACTGAAGCTTTCTTT	CASSRAGTEAFF	many	-	TRBV12-3/TRBV12-4	TRBJ1-1
TGCAGTGCTAGAGATTTAGGAAACAGGGGGAACTATGGCTACACCTTC	CSARDLGNRGNYGYTF	few	TRBD1	TRBV20-1	TRBJ1-2
TGTGCCAGCAGCCCCTCGAGGGGGGCTATCGCCTACAATGAGCAGTTCTTC	CASSPSRGAIAYNEQFF	many	-	TRBV3-1	TRBJ2-1
TGTGCCAGCAGTCAGGGGGGGCCTCGGGACAATGAGCAGTTCTTC	CASSQGGPRDNEQFF	many	-	TRBV6-1	TRBJ2-1
TGTGCCACCGGGCTAGCGGGGGGTTCCGGGGAGCTGTTTTTT	CATGLAGGSGELFF	-	TRBD2	TRBV24-1	TRBJ2-2
TGCAGCGTTGTATTAGGGCAGGACTATGGCTACACCTTC	CSVVLGQDYGYTF	few	-	TRBV29-1	TRBJ1-2
TGTGCCAGCAGTTTATCAACAGCCCCAACTAATGAAAAACTGTTTTTT	CASSLSTAPTNEKLFF	many	-	TRBV28	TRBJ1-4
TGTGCCAGCAGGCCCCTTGGCGGGGGGGCCACTAACATTCAGTACTTC	CASRPLGGGATNIQYF	many	TRBD2	TRBV2	TRBJ2-4
TGTGCCAGCAGGGGGTTGGTGGTAAATTCACCCCTCCACTTT	CASRGLVVNSPLHF	many	-	TRBV28	TRBJ1-6
TGCAGTGCTAGTCTGCTAGCGGGGGGGCCTAGGGCAGATACGCAGTATTTT	CSASLLAGGPRADTQYF	-	TRBD2	TRBV20-1	TRBJ2-3
TGTGCCAGCACCCGACAGGGTGCGAGAACTGAAGCTTTCTTT	CASTRQGARTEAFF	few	TRBD1	TRBV28	TRBJ1-1
TGTGCCAGCACCAGCCCCCCGGACAGGGGGGCTAGCGAGCAGTACTTC	CASTSPPDRGASEQYF	-	TRBD1	TRBV28	TRBJ2-7
TGTGCCTGGAGTCCCATCCGGACTAGCGGGTGGACCGGGGAGCTGTTTTTT	CAWSPIRTSGWTGELFF	many	TRBD2	TRBV30	TRBJ2-2
TGTGCCAGCTCACGGGGACAGGAGCAAGGAGAGACCCAGTACTTC	CASSRGQEQGETQYF	once	TRBD1	TRBV18	TRBJ2-5
TGTGCCAGCAGCGCGGGACAAGGTTTTGCTGAGCAGTTCTTC	CASSAGQGFAEQFF	many	-	TRBV12-3/TRBV12-4	TRBJ2-1
TGTGCCAGCAGCTTAGGTCCACAGGGGGCGGGAAATGAGCAGTTCTTC	CASSLGPQGAGNEQFF	many	TRBD1	TRBV7-2	TRBJ2-1
TGTGCCATCAGTGAGGGGGACAGGAATCAGCCCCAGCATTTT	CAISEGDRNQPQHF	many	TRBD1	TRBV10-3	TRBJ1-5